The sample holds many counts of the clone carrying this TCR beta chain. These data belong to a study of blood T cells in healthy people across ages. Combining a sample-barcoded 5' primer with a J-beta primer mix, a second PCR ran for roughly 6 to 12 cycles. A template-switch adaptor that had 12 random nucleotides put a tag on each cDNA molecule. TCRdb re-analysed the 5' RACE reads in MiXCR, keeping a single row per CDR3 protein. In the table there are about 1,500,000 distinct CDR3 sequences, under 30% of which are singletons. V lost 3 bases, J lost 6 bases, and 4 bases stayed unmatched. CDR3 length: 13 residues. Germline-derived CDR1 and CDR2 are MGHRA and YSYEKL.

Sequenced material: blood. The chain carries TRBV4-1 and TRBJ2-7; the match to TRBD1 covers 8 bases. This sequence was found in a woman aged 25 to 45 in good health. CDR3 loop: CASSHDRGVEQYF. For the CDR3, the DNA is TGCGCCAGCAGCCACGACAGGGGAGTCGAGCAGTACTTC.